The 20 T cell receptor beta chains below were found in one sample sequenced in a study of blood T cell repertoires in COVID-19. Data came from immunoSEQ multiplex PCR; TCRdb stores just in-frame clones and leaves some out. Among about 310,000 clones, about nine tenths were seen once, and the ten largest hold 1%. Input material: peripheral blood. The receptors come from a man aged 50 to 59 with active or convalescent COVID-19.

This chain uses TRBV28 with TRBJ1-5; 7 bases are a match to TRBD1. This CDR3 is 14 amino acids long. In germline, CDR1 is MDHEN, CDR2 SYDVKM. The J segment lost 6 bases and the V segment lost 6 bases, leaving 8 bases of the junction unmatched. CDR3 residues: CASRQQGGGQPQHF. The CDR3 DNA reads TGTGCCAGCAGGCAGCAGGGGGGAGGTCAGCCCCAGCATTTT.

The chain joins TRBV24-1 to TRBJ2-1, with 7 bases fitting TRBD2. With 0 bases clipped from V and 6 bases from J, the junction kept 7 bases outside the gene matches. CDR3 size: 16 residues. Germline V gives CDR1 KGHDR, CDR2 SFDVKD. The DNA of the CDR3 is TGTGCCACCAGTGATTTGGTCGGGGGGAGTGGCAATGAGCAGTTCTTC. Protein product: CATSDLVGGSGNEQFF.

V and J are TRBV5-1 and TRBJ2-2; perhaps TRBD2 as D (6 bases). Deletions cut 5 bases from V and 7 bases from J, with 15 bases between. In germline, CDR1 is SGHRS, CDR2 YFSETQ. The CDR3 has 14 amino acids. For the CDR3, the DNA is TGCGCCAGCAGTGGAGGGATTCTAGGCGGGGAGCTGTTTTTT. Its translation is CASSGGILGGELFF.

The chain combines TRBV5-1 with TRBJ2-6, with 9 positions matching TRBD1. The junction had 9 bases not matched to a gene; V was cut back by 4 bases and J by 4 bases. CDR1 is SGHRS, CDR2 YFSETQ, per germline. CDR3 size: 17 residues. CDR3 residues: CASSPAGTGTGANVLTF. CDR3 DNA: TGCGCCAGCAGCCCAGCCGGGACAGGGACCGGGGCCAACGTCCTGACTTTC.

This chain connects TRBV5-1 to TRBJ2-3, with TRBD1 identical over 9 bases. The CDR3 runs 16 residues. Germline trimming cut 0 bases from V and 5 bases from J; bases unmatched to any gene: 7. Germline CDR1 SGHRS, CDR2 YFSETQ. As DNA, the CDR3 is TGCGCCAGCAGCTTGGGCTCGACAGGGGGAGGAGATACGCAGTATTTT. It yields the protein CASSLGSTGGGDTQYF.

The J gene is TRBJ1-2, the V gene TRBV11-2, with 9 bases fitting TRBD1. CDR1 SGHAT and CDR2 FQNNGV come from the germline V gene. The junction had 9 bases not matched to a gene; V was cut back by 2 bases and J by 8 bases. The CDR3 covers 15 residues. The CDR3 DNA is TGTGCCAGCAGCTTACCCGCTTGGACAGGGGACGGCTACACCTTC. It translates to CASSLPAWTGDGYTF.

As regards this clone: Other DNA sequences from this sample encode an identical CDR3 as well. The rearrangement links TRBV9 to TRBJ1-5; D is unclear. The germline V and J ends were trimmed by 3 bases and 0 bases, with 7 bases remaining between them. Germline V CDR1 and CDR2: SGDLS, YYNGEE. The CDR3 totals 14 residues. CDR3 bases: TGTGCCAGCAGCGGGGAGGATAGCAATCAGCCCCAGCATTTT. Its protein product is CASSGEDSNQPQHF.

The chain uses TRBV3-1 (or the pseudogene TRBV3-2) and TRBJ2-1; 10 nucleotides match TRBD2. Per the germline V gene, CDR1 is LGHDT and CDR2 is YNNKEL (reference sequence). J was trimmed by 9 bases and V by 0 bases; bases with no gene match: 8. CDR3 length equals 16 residues. CDR3 DNA: TGTGCCAGCAGCCAAGATGGGCTAGCGGGAGTAGTTGAGCAGTTCTTC. Protein product: CASSQDGLAGVVEQFF.

The V and J genes are TRBV30 and TRBJ1-5, with D unclear. The germline V and J ends were trimmed by 1 base and 4 bases, with 8 bases remaining between them. The CDR3 consists of 13 residues. The germline gives CDR1 GTSNPN, CDR2 SVGIG (reference sequence). Here the CDR3 DNA reads TGTGCCTGGAGTGCCCACAGAAATCAGCCCCAGCATTTT. Its protein is CAWSAHRNQPQHF.

The chain recombines TRBV20-1 with TRBJ2-3; unclear D gene. Trimming took off 3 bases at V and 1 base at J, with 2 bases between the two ends. Germline V lookup: CDR1 DFQATT, CDR2 SNEGSKA (reference sequence). This CDR3 is built from 11 residues. Here the CDR3 reads CSASGTDTQYF. In DNA, the CDR3 is TGCAGTGCTAGCGGCACAGATACGCAGTATTTT.

The V and J genes are TRBV12-3 or TRBV12-4 and TRBJ2-7; maybe TRBD1 (6 bases). This CDR3 has 13 residues. V lost 0 bases, J lost 7 bases, and 10 bases lay in between. The CDR3: CASSLAPRGEQYF. DNA of the CDR3: TGTGCCAGCAGTTTAGCGCCCAGGGGAGAGCAGTACTTC.

The V and J genes are TRBV13 and TRBJ2-5, with no clear D. The CDR3 is 12 residues long. The germline V gene encodes CDR1 PRHDT and CDR2 FYEKMQ (reference sequence). The germline V and J ends were trimmed by 4 bases and 7 bases, with 10 bases remaining between them. CDR3 region: CASSSFLGTQYF. DNA for the CDR3: TGTGCCAGCAGCTCCTTCCTCGGGACCCAGTACTTC.

The genes are TRBV27 and TRBJ1-2, with unresolved D. V was trimmed by 1 base and J by 2 bases, leaving 17 bases between them. Germline assignment: CDR1 MNHEY and CDR2 SMNVEV (reference sequence). This CDR3 is 17 amino acids long. CDR3 coding DNA: TGTGCCAGCAGTTTATTCGCATCAGGAGGAACAAACTATGGCTACACCTTC. It is translated as CASSLFASGGTNYGYTF.

This sequence joins TRBV6-1 and TRBJ1-5; D is unclear. Germline V gives CDR1 MNHNS, CDR2 SASEGT. This CDR3 has 15 residues. V was clipped by 1 base and J by 7 bases, with 14 bases between them. The CDR3 loop reads CASSEVAGGPQPQHF. In DNA form, the CDR3 reads TGTGCCAGCAGTGAAGTAGCCGGAGGTCCCCAGCCCCAGCATTTT.

The chain is built from TRBV2 and TRBJ2-7; TRBD2 might be the D (6 bases). CDR3 length: 13 residues. Germline lookup yields CDR1 SNHLY and CDR2 FYNNEI. Trimming pared 8 bases from V and 6 bases from J, leaving 17 bases between. The CDR3, as DNA: TGTGCCAGCTCGACTAGGATGGGCCTCGAGCAGTACTTC. It specifies CASSTRMGLEQYF. The full variable domain, rest sourced from reference TRBV2 and TRBJ2-7, is EPEVTQTPSHQVTQMGQEVILRCVPISNHLYFYWYRQILGQKVEFLVSFYNNEISEKSEIFDDQFSVERPDGSNFTLKIRSTKLEDSAMYFCASSTRMGLEQYFGPGTRLTVT.

The rearrangement links TRBV11-1 to TRBJ2-1, with 8 bases aligning to TRBD2. V dropped 5 bases and J dropped 10; count of bases not matched to a gene: 7. The V gene's germline CDR1 is SGHAT and CDR2 FQDESV (reference sequence). The length of the CDR3 is 13 residues. The DNA for the CDR3 is TGTGCCAGCAGCGCCGGGGGGGGCTGGGAGCAGTTCTTC. This translates into CASSAGGGWEQFF.

The count of this clone is one. The CDR3 DNA reads TGTGCCAGCTCACCAGGGACAGGGTCATCTCAGCCCCAGCATTTT. This codes for CASSPGTGSSQPQHF. The chain is built from TRBV18 and TRBJ1-5; the match to TRBD1 covers 9 bases. The CDR3 consists of 15 residues. CDR1 is KGHSH and CDR2 is LQKENI in the germline V gene. Trimming removed 2 bases from V and 6 bases from J; junction bases left unmatched: 5.

This chain connects TRBV6-5 to TRBJ1-1; D gene ambiguous. This CDR3 has 10 amino acids. In germline, CDR1 is MNHEY, CDR2 SVGAGI. The V gene lost 8 bases and the J gene lost 4 bases, with 5 bases spanning the gap. CDR3 DNA: TGTGCCAGCCCAGGCACTGAAGCTTTCTTT. Protein product: CASPGTEAFF.

The rearrangement joins TRBV28 to TRBJ1-2; 8 positions agree with TRBD1. CDR1 and CDR2 from the germline V gene are MDHEN and SYDVKM. V shed 8 bases, J shed 5 bases, and the junction held 4 bases outside the gene matches. The CDR3 spans 12 residues. In DNA, the CDR3 is TGTGCCAGCCACCGGACAGGGTATGGCTACACCTTC. Translating it yields CASHRTGYGYTF.

The V and J genes are TRBV5-1 and TRBJ1-6, with a weak D call TRBD1 (6 bases). CDR3 length: 16 residues. V was cut by 0 bases and J by 8 bases, with 15 bases left in between. Germline values: CDR1 SGHRS, CDR2 YFSETQ. The CDR3 loop reads CASSLAVGGSDSPLHF. CDR3 DNA sequence: TGCGCCAGCAGCTTGGCCGTTGGGGGCTCGGATTCACCCCTCCACTTT. The full variable domain, in which reference TRBV5-1 and TRBJ1-6 provide the parts outside the CDR3, is KAGVTQTPRYLIKTRGQQVTLSCSPISGHRSVSWYQQTPGQGLQFLFEYFSETQRNKGNFPGRFSGRQFSNSRSEMNVSTLELGDSALYLCASSLAVGGSDSPLHFGNGTRLTVT.